This T cell receptor (beta chain) was captured in a study of glioma-infiltrating T cells. Using RNA template, CDR3s of TCR alpha and beta were amplified with iRepertoire arm-PCR. Input was about 95-400 ng of tissue mRNA or PBMC total RNA. TCRdb itself ran the multiplex PCR reads through MiXCR, one entry per CDR3 protein. Of 95,000 to 110,000 distinct CDR3 sequences listed, about 30% were seen once; the top ten hold about 40%. CDR3 size: 13 residues. The germline V gene has CDR1 SGHAT and CDR2 FQNNGV. V was pared by 1 base and J by 9 bases, with 6 bases of the junction left unmatched. Findings and limits, study-wide: CDR3 overlap between tissue and blood was very small. Above-expected tissue-blood divergence occurred in all gliomas, most in low-grade ones.

This clonotype was detected only a few times. No antigen is known for it. J is TRBJ2-7 and V is TRBV11-2; 7 positions agree with TRBD1. The material sequenced was glioma tissue, nonneoplastic brain tissue, or PBMCs (not recorded which). The source of this sequence is a human donor with low-grade glioma or glioblastoma, undergoing nonglioma brain surgery, or in good health (not recorded which). The CDR3 coding sequence is TGTGCCAGCAGCTTAGGCCCCCGGGACAGGCAGTACTTC. Its protein product is CASSLGPRDRQYF.